The rows below give T cell receptor beta chains drawn from one sample of a study of blood T cell repertoires in COVID-19. The table came from immunoSEQ multiplex PCR; TCRdb's copy has only in-frame clones and leaves some out. The sample holds around 250,000 clones, approximately 82% seen once. The source material was PBMCs or T cells enriched from blood (not recorded which). These receptors all stem from a man in his forties who had recovered from COVID-19. Each CDR3 is given with its conserved first and last residue. Fields, in order: J gene, D gene, V gene, clone size, CDR3 protein, CDR3 DNA. D genes are given only for firm matches. Some rows have no size entry. The others give once, few or many, or a class for an expanded clone.

J gene: TRBJ2-1
D gene: TRBD1
V gene: TRBV7-9
clone size: NA
CDR3 protein: CASSPQGASYNEQFF
CDR3 DNA: TGTGCCAGCAGCCCACAGGGGGCCTCCTACAATGAGCAGTTCTTC

J gene: TRBJ1-3
D gene: NA
V gene: TRBV11-2
clone size: few
CDR3 protein: CASSLARNSGNTIYF
CDR3 DNA: TGTGCCAGCAGCTTAGCTAGGAACTCTGGAAACACCATATATTTT

J gene: TRBJ1-3
D gene: NA
V gene: TRBV6-5
clone size: few
CDR3 protein: CASRPYGGNTIYF
CDR3 DNA: TGTGCCAGCAGACCTTACGGGGGAAACACCATATATTTT

J gene: TRBJ1-2
D gene: NA
V gene: TRBV15
clone size: NA
CDR3 protein: CATSRDQRQVEGYTF
CDR3 DNA: TGTGCCACCAGCAGAGATCAGCGACAGGTTGAAGGCTACACCTTC

J gene: TRBJ2-2
D gene: NA
V gene: TRBV19
clone size: NA
CDR3 protein: CASSIRGGVGQSTGELFF
CDR3 DNA: TGTGCCAGTAGTATAAGAGGGGGGGTCGGGCAAAGCACCGGGGAGCTGTTTTTT

J gene: TRBJ1-3
D gene: TRBD1
V gene: TRBV24-1
clone size: NA
CDR3 protein: CATSDPGTAGNTIYF
CDR3 DNA: TGTGCCACCAGTGACCCGGGGACAGCTGGAAACACCATATATTTT

J gene: TRBJ1-1
D gene: TRBD1
V gene: TRBV7-8
clone size: few
CDR3 protein: CASSFDRGSTEAFF
CDR3 DNA: TGTGCCAGCAGCTTTGACAGGGGAAGCACTGAAGCTTTCTTT

J gene: TRBJ2-2
D gene: NA
V gene: TRBV28
clone size: NA
CDR3 protein: CASSFTDSTTGELFF
CDR3 DNA: TGTGCCAGCAGTTTTACGGACAGTACGACCGGGGAGCTGTTTTTT

J gene: TRBJ2-1
D gene: NA
V gene: TRBV30
clone size: NA
CDR3 protein: CAWRQYNEQFF
CDR3 DNA: TGTGCCTGGAGACAATACAATGAGCAGTTCTTC

J gene: TRBJ1-2
D gene: NA
V gene: TRBV5-5
clone size: NA
CDR3 protein: CASSLEPGHRLNYGYTF
CDR3 DNA: TGTGCCAGCAGCTTGGAGCCGGGACACCGATTGAACTATGGCTACACCTTC

J gene: TRBJ2-3
D gene: NA
V gene: TRBV5-1
clone size: NA
CDR3 protein: CASSLEGRRTDTQYF
CDR3 DNA: TGCGCCAGCAGCTTGGAGGGGCGGAGAACAGATACGCAGTATTTT

J gene: TRBJ1-6
D gene: TRBD1
V gene: TRBV19
clone size: NA
CDR3 protein: CATQLKPGQGSSPLHF
CDR3 DNA: TGTGCCACCCAACTTAAACCGGGACAGGGATCTTCACCCCTCCACTTT

J gene: TRBJ1-4
D gene: TRBD1
V gene: TRBV6-6
clone size: NA
CDR3 protein: CASSFQGADNEKLFF
CDR3 DNA: TGTGCCAGCAGTTTCCAGGGGGCGGATAATGAAAAACTGTTTTTT

J gene: TRBJ2-6
D gene: TRBD1
V gene: TRBV28
clone size: NA
CDR3 protein: CASLGQRFGANVLTF
CDR3 DNA: TGTGCCAGCTTGGGACAGAGGTTTGGGGCCAACGTCCTGACTTTC

J gene: TRBJ1-6
D gene: NA
V gene: TRBV30
clone size: few
CDR3 protein: CAWSFGNSPLHF
CDR3 DNA: TGTGCCTGGAGTTTCGGGAATTCACCCCTCCACTTT

J gene: TRBJ2-1
D gene: TRBD2
V gene: TRBV27
clone size: NA
CDR3 protein: CASSVLAGGSRRHEQFF
CDR3 DNA: TGTGCCAGCAGTGTACTAGCGGGGGGGAGCCGGCGACATGAGCAGTTCTTC

J gene: TRBJ1-5
D gene: NA
V gene: TRBV7-2
clone size: NA
CDR3 protein: CASSLDSIKGRPKPQHF
CDR3 DNA: TGTGCCAGCAGCTTAGACAGTATTAAAGGGAGGCCGAAACCCCAGCATTTT

J gene: TRBJ1-5
D gene: NA
V gene: TRBV7-8
clone size: NA
CDR3 protein: CASSPSPEDRPYSNQPQHF
CDR3 DNA: TGTGCCAGCAGCCCCTCGCCTGAAGACAGGCCGTATAGCAATCAGCCCCAGCATTTT

J gene: TRBJ2-4
D gene: NA
V gene: TRBV9
clone size: NA
CDR3 protein: CASSVDWGTKNIQYF
CDR3 DNA: TGTGCCAGCAGCGTAGATTGGGGCACCAAAAACATTCAGTACTTC

J gene: TRBJ2-5
D gene: NA
V gene: TRBV5-6
clone size: once
CDR3 protein: CASSLLGRQTQYF
CDR3 DNA: TGTGCCAGCAGCTTGCTAGGGAGGCAGACCCAGTACTTC

J gene: TRBJ2-1
D gene: TRBD2
V gene: TRBV12-3/TRBV12-4
clone size: NA
CDR3 protein: CASSLTTGTRWFF
CDR3 DNA: TGTGCCAGCAGTTTAACAACCGGGACTAGATGGTTCTTC

J gene: TRBJ2-2
D gene: NA
V gene: TRBV19
clone size: NA
CDR3 protein: CASSTPQTAKGVNTGELFF
CDR3 DNA: TGTGCCAGTAGTACCCCCCAAACGGCCAAGGGGGTGAACACCGGGGAGCTGTTTTTT

J gene: TRBJ1-6
D gene: TRBD1
V gene: TRBV2
clone size: NA
CDR3 protein: CASSPGTGSPLHF
CDR3 DNA: TGTGCCAGCAGTCCCGGGACAGGATCACCCCTCCACTTT

J gene: TRBJ2-5
D gene: TRBD1
V gene: TRBV5-1
clone size: NA
CDR3 protein: CASSGQGAHQETQYF
CDR3 DNA: TGCGCCAGCAGCGGTCAGGGGGCCCACCAAGAGACCCAGTACTTC

J gene: TRBJ1-1
D gene: NA
V gene: TRBV7-9
clone size: NA
CDR3 protein: CASRPTAYEAFF
CDR3 DNA: TGTGCCAGCAGACCGACAGCTTATGAAGCTTTCTTT

J gene: TRBJ2-7
D gene: TRBD1
V gene: TRBV4-2
clone size: NA
CDR3 protein: CASSHDRGTYEQYF
CDR3 DNA: TGTGCCAGCAGCCATGACAGGGGTACCTACGAGCAGTACTTC

J gene: TRBJ1-1
D gene: NA
V gene: TRBV29-1
clone size: NA
CDR3 protein: CSVGSEEAFF
CDR3 DNA: TGCAGCGTTGGATCGGAGGAAGCTTTCTTT

J gene: TRBJ2-3
D gene: TRBD1
V gene: TRBV28
clone size: few
CDR3 protein: CASSFPGGGTDTQYF
CDR3 DNA: TGTGCCAGCAGTTTCCCAGGGGGTGGCACAGATACGCAGTATTTT

J gene: TRBJ2-7
D gene: NA
V gene: TRBV6-5
clone size: NA
CDR3 protein: CARTEKVSYEQYF
CDR3 DNA: TGTGCCAGGACGGAGAAGGTCTCCTACGAGCAGTACTTC

J gene: TRBJ2-5
D gene: TRBD2
V gene: TRBV5-1
clone size: NA
CDR3 protein: CASSLVGLPGGETQYF
CDR3 DNA: TGCGCCAGCAGCTTGGTAGGGCTGCCGGGAGGAGAGACCCAGTACTTC

J gene: TRBJ1-1
D gene: NA
V gene: TRBV30
clone size: NA
CDR3 protein: CAWARTRMNTEAFF
CDR3 DNA: TGTGCCTGGGCACGGACACGTATGAACACTGAAGCTTTCTTT

J gene: TRBJ1-5
D gene: NA
V gene: TRBV18
clone size: NA
CDR3 protein: CASSPPGGREQPQHF
CDR3 DNA: TGTGCCAGCTCACCACCGGGGGGGCGCGAACAGCCCCAGCATTTT

J gene: TRBJ1-5
D gene: TRBD1
V gene: TRBV23-1
clone size: NA
CDR3 protein: CASSQGPAGQGYGGQPQHF
CDR3 DNA: TGCGCCAGCAGTCAAGGACCCGCGGGACAGGGATACGGCGGTCAGCCCCAGCATTTT

J gene: TRBJ2-3
D gene: TRBD1
V gene: TRBV2
clone size: NA
CDR3 protein: CASRRVQGADTQYF
CDR3 DNA: TGTGCCAGCCGTAGGGTCCAGGGGGCAGATACGCAGTATTTT

J gene: TRBJ1-1
D gene: NA
V gene: TRBV7-2
clone size: NA
CDR3 protein: CASSPLGARSNTEAFF
CDR3 DNA: TGTGCCAGCAGCCCCCTGGGGGCCCGATCAAACACTGAAGCTTTCTTT

J gene: TRBJ2-7
D gene: NA
V gene: TRBV28
clone size: NA
CDR3 protein: CASHPVGQGSYEQYF
CDR3 DNA: TGTGCCAGCCACCCGGTGGGGCAGGGCTCCTACGAGCAGTACTTC

J gene: TRBJ2-1
D gene: NA
V gene: TRBV7-3
clone size: NA
CDR3 protein: CASSLRTGSYNEQFF
CDR3 DNA: TGTGCCAGCAGCTTAAGAACAGGCTCCTACAATGAGCAGTTCTTC

J gene: TRBJ2-7
D gene: TRBD1
V gene: TRBV6-1
clone size: NA
CDR3 protein: CASSEGDRVNEQYF
CDR3 DNA: TGTGCCAGCAGTGAGGGGGACAGGGTGAACGAGCAGTACTTC

J gene: TRBJ1-1
D gene: TRBD1
V gene: TRBV9
clone size: NA
CDR3 protein: CASSTVGGQAHGDTEAFF
CDR3 DNA: TGTGCCAGCAGCACAGTAGGGGGACAGGCTCATGGGGACACTGAAGCTTTCTTT

J gene: TRBJ2-7
D gene: TRBD2
V gene: TRBV27
clone size: NA
CDR3 protein: CASSNPRASGSSEQYF
CDR3 DNA: TGTGCCAGCAGTAACCCGCGGGCTAGCGGGAGTAGCGAGCAGTACTTC

J gene: TRBJ1-1
D gene: NA
V gene: TRBV24-1
clone size: NA
CDR3 protein: CATSSGPQGGYTEAFF
CDR3 DNA: TGTGCCACCAGTAGCGGGCCCCAGGGAGGATACACTGAAGCTTTCTTT